This TCR beta chain was found in a study of T cell responses to AZD1222 COVID-19 vaccine. Regarding the study as a whole: Dominant CD4 TCR responses targeted spike regions 160-218 and 743-854. There were repertoire samples only from the period after the peak T cell response. Clonal diversity was possibly underestimated; the donors were predominantly white British and more often female.

Regarding this clone: Its specificity is not known.

This CDR3 spans 15 amino acids. V was shortened by 0 bases and J by 2 bases, with 12 bases between the two germline ends. Per the germline V gene, CDR1 is GTSNPN and CDR2 is SVGIG (reference sequence). Sequencing was performed with immunoSEQ multiplex PCR; in TCRdb, only in-frame clones are kept and a portion is missing. The top ten clones hold about 1.3% of a sample with tens of thousands of clones, almost 90% of them seen once. This TCR was sampled from an adult who received the AZD1222 COVID-19 vaccine. Specimen: peripheral blood, collected 28 days after the second AZD1222 dose. The chain recombines TRBV30 with TRBJ2-3; TRBD1 might be the D (5 bases). The CDR3 here is CAWSVWAGNTDTQYF. The CDR3 DNA is TGTGCCTGGAGTGTATGGGCAGGGAACACAGATACGCAGTATTTT. Combining the CDR3 with reference TRBV30 and TRBJ2-3 gives the whole variable domain SQTIHQWPATLVQPVGSPLSLECTVEGTSNPNLYWYRQAAGRGLQLLFYSVGIGQISSEVPQNLSASRPQDRQFILSSKKLLLSDSGFYLCAWSVWAGNTDTQYFGPGTRLTVL.